Following are 5 T cell receptor beta chains from one sample sequenced in a study of CD4+ T cells in melanoma. Libraries were prepared by immunoSEQ multiplex PCR; TCRdb keeps only in-frame clonotypes and omits some of them. The sample has some 150,000 clones, over 90% seen once; the top ten hold less than 2%. These receptors were taken from a human donor with melanoma.

V and J are TRBV29-1 and TRBJ1-5, with D perhaps matching TRBD1 (6 bases). Germline CDR1 and CDR2: SQVTM and ANQGSEA. Trimming removed 1 base from V and 2 bases from J, with 24 bases in between. The CDR3 is made up of 19 amino acids. This CDR3 is CSVEVGTGTLLSGNQPQHF. In DNA form, the CDR3 reads TGCAGCGTTGAAGTTGGTACAGGGACTTTATTATCGGGCAATCAGCCCCAGCATTTT. The entire variable domain, with the rest obtained from reference TRBV29-1 and TRBJ1-5, is as follows: SAVISQKPSRDICQRGTSLTIQCQVDSQVTMMFWYRQQPGQSLTLIATANQGSEATYESGFVIDKFPISRPNLTFSTLTVSNMSPEDSSIYLCSVEVGTGTLLSGNQPQHFGDGTRLSIL.

The J gene is TRBJ1-2, the V gene TRBV27; TRBD1 agrees at 11 bases. The CDR3 is 15 residues long. Trimming at V came to 5 bases and at J to 6 bases, leaving 8 bases not matched to a gene. Germline CDR1 reads MNHEY; CDR2 reads SMNVEV (reference sequence). CDR3 protein: CASSPYRTGGNGYTF. In nucleotides, the CDR3 is TGTGCCAGCAGTCCCTACCGGACAGGGGGCAATGGCTACACCTTC.

On this clone: An end of the junction does not agree with germline; a read error may underlie this. CDR3 loop: CASRYRSTF. The CDR3 DNA is TGTGCCAGCAGGTACCGTTCTACCTTT. The rearrangement joins TRBV6-4 to TRBJ1-1; no clear D gene. The CDR3 length is 9 residues. In germline, CDR1 is MRHNA, CDR2 SNTAGT.

This rearrangement joins TRBV30 to TRBJ1-2; TRBD1 aligns across 7 bases. Germline assignment: CDR1 GTSNPN and CDR2 SVGIG (reference sequence). V lost 4 bases and J lost 4; bases outside the gene matches: 15. There are 16 residues in the CDR3. CDR3 sequence reads: CAWTDLGPGGFYGYTF. CDR3 sequence (DNA): TGTGCCTGGACGGATTTGGGGCCAGGGGGATTCTATGGCTACACCTTC.

The chain combines TRBV2 with TRBJ2-7; D is perhaps TRBD1 or TRBD2 (5 bases each). Trimming pared 6 bases from V and 3 bases from J, leaving 12 bases between. CDR1 is SNHLY, CDR2 FYNNEI, per germline. This CDR3 spans 13 amino acids. The CDR3 is CASRGRRVYEQYF. The CDR3 region has the DNA TGTGCCAGCAGGGGACGGCGGGTCTACGAGCAGTACTTC.